The rows below give T cell receptor beta chains drawn from one sample of a study of T cells in Graves' hyperthyroidism and ophthalmopathy. TCRdb processed the multiplex PCR reads anew with MiXCR; each CDR3 protein has one entry. Of 300,000 to 450,000 distinct CDR3 sequences in the sample, about a sixth were seen once. The sample was blood. These TCRs come from a woman aged 25-40 years with Graves' hyperthyroidism that later progressed to Graves' ophthalmopathy. Both conserved end residues are part of each CDR3. A D gene is named only where the DNA matches it firmly. Clone size, where shown, is once, few, many, or a class for clones that have expanded.

CDR3 | DNA | D | V | size | J
CASSFESDAVGYTF | TGTGCCAGCAGCTTCGAAAGTGACGCGGTAGGCTACACCTTC | - | TRBV7-9 | many | TRBJ1-2
CASSHNRGMNTEAFF | TGCGCCAGCAGCCACAACAGGGGGATGAACACTGAAGCTTTCTTT | TRBD1 | TRBV4-1 | few | TRBJ1-1
CASSQPSRRNGYTF | TGTGCCAGCAGCCAACCCTCAAGGCGGAATGGCTACACCTTC | - | TRBV7-9 | few | TRBJ1-2
CASSQVDGDYEQYF | TGTGCCAGCAGCCAAGTGGACGGTGACTACGAGCAGTACTTC | - | TRBV3-1 | few | TRBJ2-7
CSASPGSSYNEQFF | TGCAGTGCTAGTCCAGGGAGCTCCTACAATGAGCAGTTCTTC | - | TRBV20-1 | - | TRBJ2-1
CASSDRYQPQHF | TGTGCCAGCAGTGATCGTTACCAGCCCCAGCATTTT | - | TRBV2 | many | TRBJ1-5
CASSVIPAGGYNEQFF | TGTGCCAGCAGTGTAATTCCAGCGGGGGGCTACAATGAGCAGTTCTTC | TRBD2 | TRBV2 | many | TRBJ2-1
CASSPQWGQPAEAFF | TGTGCCAGTAGTCCACAGTGGGGACAGCCGGCCGAAGCTTTCTTT | TRBD1 | TRBV19 | - | TRBJ1-1
CASSLKDEKLFF | TGTGCCAGCAGTTTAAAGGATGAAAAACTGTTTTTT | - | TRBV28 | - | TRBJ1-4
CSASGQGLVDIQYF | TGCAGTGCTAGCGGACAGGGACTAGTGGACATTCAGTACTTC | - | TRBV20-1 | - | TRBJ2-4
CASSYRAGGRSGEAFF | TGTGCCAGCAGTTACCGGGCAGGGGGTAGGTCTGGTGAAGCTTTCTTT | TRBD1 | TRBV6-5 | many | TRBJ1-1
CASSYALNTEAFF | TGTGCCAGCAGTTACGCACTCAACACTGAAGCTTTCTTT | - | TRBV6-5 | many | TRBJ1-1
CASSVGAGSYNEQFF | TGTGCCAGCAGTGTAGGCGCGGGATCCTACAATGAGCAGTTCTTC | - | TRBV6-1 | - | TRBJ2-1
CASSLDGYTEAFF | TGTGCCAGCAGCTTAGACGGGTACACTGAAGCTTTCTTT | - | TRBV5-8 | many | TRBJ1-1
CSASSPPDTEAFF | TGCAGTGCTAGCTCCCCCCCTGACACTGAAGCTTTCTTT | - | TRBV20-1 | few | TRBJ1-1
CASSRGEIRDNEQFF | TGTGCCAGCAGCAGAGGAGAAATTCGGGACAATGAGCAGTTCTTC | - | TRBV6-1 | many | TRBJ2-1
CASSSDRPIEAFF | TGTGCCAGCAGTTCCGACAGGCCAATTGAAGCTTTCTTT | - | TRBV2 | - | TRBJ1-1
CASTKRSVLEAFF | TGTGCCAGTACCAAGAGGTCCGTCCTTGAAGCTTTCTTT | - | TRBV19 | few | TRBJ1-1
CASSQTPGLGVQTQYF | TGTGCCAGCAGCCAAACTCCGGGACTAGGGGTCCAGACCCAGTACTTC | TRBD2 | TRBV3-1 | many | TRBJ2-5
CSAVGERGATGELFF | TGCAGCGCCGTTGGGGAGCGGGGGGCCACCGGGGAGCTGTTTTTT | TRBD2 | TRBV29-1 | - | TRBJ2-2
CASSLGHREIHGYTF | TGTGCCAGCAGCTTGGGACATCGTGAAATTCATGGCTACACCTTC | - | TRBV5-5 | - | TRBJ1-2
CASRPTSATGELFF | TGCGCCAGCAGACCGACTAGCGCCACCGGGGAGCTGTTTTTT | TRBD2 | TRBV5-1 | - | TRBJ2-2
CASSMSSYEQYF | TGTGCCAGCAGTATGAGCTCCTACGAGCAGTACTTC | - | TRBV6-2/TRBV6-3 | - | TRBJ2-7
CASRSSVVLSAANEKLFF | TGTGCCAGCAGATCTAGCGTCGTTCTCTCGGCAGCTAATGAAAAACTGTTTTTT | - | TRBV27 | - | TRBJ1-4
CSVEPRSGLGQGTEAFF | TGCAGCGTTGAACCCCGGTCCGGACTGGGTCAGGGCACTGAAGCTTTCTTT | - | TRBV29-1 | - | TRBJ1-1
CAWTAGAVIPFYGYTF | TGTGCCTGGACCGCCGGGGCAGTTATACCGTTTTATGGCTACACCTTC | - | TRBV30 | - | TRBJ1-2
CASSLGGLNNEQFF | TGCGCCAGCAGCCTAGGGGGACTCAACAATGAGCAGTTCTTC | - | TRBV5-1 | few | TRBJ2-1